A single sample is the source of the 14 T cell receptor beta chains below, sequenced in a study of blood T cells in healthy people across ages. Together with a sample-barcoded 5' primer, a J-beta primer mix was included in a second PCR lasting about 6 to 12 cycles. Using its own MiXCR run on the 5' RACE reads, TCRdb lists one record per CDR3 protein. The repertoire holds around 1,800,000 distinct CDR3 sequences, with more than 35% as singletons. Specimen: blood. The source of these receptors is a human donor in good health.

This clonotype was observed a handful of times. The V call is TRBV4-1, the J call TRBJ2-7; D might be TRBD2 (6 bases). The CDR3 is made up of 15 amino acids. The germline V and J ends were trimmed by 1 base and 0 bases, with 10 bases remaining between them. The V gene's germline CDR1 is MGHRA and CDR2 YSYEKL. The CDR3 spells CASSQVPGDSYEQYF. CDR3 bases: TGCGCCAGCAGCCAAGTTCCGGGGGACTCCTACGAGCAGTACTTC.

For the CDR3, the DNA is TGCAGTGCAGGTGTAGAGGGGTTGGAGCAGTACTTC. It codes for CSAGVEGLEQYF. The chain combines TRBV20-1 with TRBJ2-7, with D perhaps being TRBD1 or TRBD2 (5 bases each). Between the trimmed V and J ends, which lost 6 bases and 7 bases, there was a span of 16 bases. The CDR3 is 12 residues long. Germline V CDR1 and CDR2: DFQATT, SNEGSKA (reference sequence).

The V call is TRBV28, the J call TRBJ1-1; 9 bases are shared with TRBD1. Looked up from germline, CDR1 is MDHEN and CDR2 is SYDVKM. The CDR3 length is 13 residues. V gave up 7 bases and J gave up 6 bases; unmatched junction bases: 6. In DNA form, the CDR3 reads TGTGCCAGCACGGTGGGACAGGGCCCTGAAGCTTTCTTT. The encoded protein is CASTVGQGPEAFF.

This clonotype was picked up a small number of times. The J gene is TRBJ2-7, the V gene TRBV15; a possible D gene is TRBD1 (6 bases). Germline V gene lookup returns CDR1 LNHNV and CDR2 YYDKDF (reference sequence). This CDR3 has 14 amino acids. Deletions cut 4 bases from V and 3 bases from J, with 13 bases between. The CDR3 DNA reads TGTGCCACCAGCACCGAGAAGGGGGTCTACGAGCAGTACTTC. As protein: CATSTEKGVYEQYF.

CDR3 sequence: CASSLEAQDMNTEAFF. The CDR3 nucleotides are TGTGCCAGCAGCTTGGAGGCCCAGGATATGAACACTGAAGCTTTCTTT. J is TRBJ1-1 and V is TRBV5-6; D is ambiguous. Germline V gives CDR1 SGHDT, CDR2 YYEEEE. CDR3 length equals 16 residues. With 0 bases removed from V and 0 bases from J, the gap between germline ends came to 12 bases.

The CDR3: CASSQDFSGKWNTEAFF. CDR3 sequence (DNA): TGTGCCAGCAGCCAAGATTTCTCCGGGAAATGGAACACTGAAGCTTTCTTT. The chain uses TRBV3-1 and TRBJ1-1; D is unclear. V lost 0 bases and J lost 1, with 15 bases in between. This CDR3 spans 17 amino acids. In germline, CDR1 is LGHDT, CDR2 YNNKEL (reference sequence).

This CDR3 is CAWGSLAGAYEQYF. The CDR3 bases are TGTGCCTGGGGTTCACTAGCGGGGGCCTACGAGCAGTACTTC. V and J are TRBV25-1 and TRBJ2-4; TRBD2 matches at 11 bases. The DNA matches TRBJ2-7 better at its end, which makes the J call doubtful. The CDR3 has 14 residues. CDR1 is MGHDK and CDR2 is SYGVNS in the germline V gene.

The rearrangement joins TRBV29-1 to TRBJ2-3, with D unclear. The CDR3 extends over 10 amino acids. The germline V gene encodes CDR1 SQVTM and CDR2 ANQGSEA. The CDR3 loop is CGAGTDTQYF. CDR3 bases: TGCGGCGCTGGCACAGATACGCAGTATTTT.

This clonotype was counted only a few times. J is TRBJ1-1 and V is TRBV6-5; D is possibly TRBD1 (5 bases). Trimming removed 0 bases at V and 4 bases at J, with 15 bases between. CDR1 MNHEY and CDR2 SVGAGI come from the germline V gene. CDR3 size: 16 residues. CDR3 amino acids: CASSYSRGGRGTEAFF. The CDR3 nucleotides are TGTGCCAGCAGTTACTCTAGAGGTGGTAGGGGCACTGAAGCTTTCTTT.

The V and J genes are TRBV7-2 and TRBJ2-5; a weak D match, TRBD2 (5 bases). Looked up from germline, CDR1 is SGHTA and CDR2 is FQGNSA. Trimming pared 6 bases from V and 2 bases from J, leaving 13 bases between. There are 14 residues in the CDR3. CDR3 in DNA: TGTGCCAGCAGACCTAGACGGGGTCAAGAGACCCAGTACTTC. This encodes CASRPRRGQETQYF.

The gene calls are TRBV29-1 and TRBJ2-3; 8 bases are a match to TRBD1. Per germline, CDR1 SQVTM and CDR2 ANQGSEA. V was pared by 4 bases and J by 0 bases, with 6 bases of the junction left unmatched. The CDR3 loop spans 15 amino acids. CDR3: CSVGLGQASTDTQYF. The CDR3 region has the DNA TGCAGCGTTGGCTTGGGACAGGCAAGCACAGATACGCAGTATTTT.

The chain is built from TRBV12-3 or TRBV12-4 and TRBJ2-4; D gene uncertain. The tail of the sequence fits TRBJ2-7 better, so the J call may be wrong. The CDR3 extends over 12 amino acids. CDR3 residues: CASSLRYDEQYF. CDR3 nucleotide sequence: TGTGCCAGCAGTTTGAGGTACGACGAGCAGTACTTC.

This CDR3 is CASSIHRGLTEAFF. The CDR3 DNA sequence: TGTGCCAGTAGTATCCACAGGGGGCTAACTGAAGCTTTCTTT. The genes are TRBV19 and TRBJ1-1; 9 nucleotides match TRBD1. Germline V gene lookup returns CDR1 LNHDA and CDR2 SQIVND (reference sequence). Trimming cost V 3 bases and J 5 bases; bases outside gene matches: 4. This CDR3 has 14 residues.

This clonotype was counted many times. CDR3 in DNA: TGCGCCAGCAGCTTTGAAACGACCGGGCCGACCTACGAGCAGTACTTC. Protein: CASSFETTGPTYEQYF. The gene calls are TRBV5-1 and TRBJ2-7, with unresolved D. The CDR3 is made up of 16 amino acids. With 2 bases removed from V and 2 bases from J, the gap between germline ends came to 17 bases. Germline V lookup: CDR1 SGHRS, CDR2 YFSETQ.